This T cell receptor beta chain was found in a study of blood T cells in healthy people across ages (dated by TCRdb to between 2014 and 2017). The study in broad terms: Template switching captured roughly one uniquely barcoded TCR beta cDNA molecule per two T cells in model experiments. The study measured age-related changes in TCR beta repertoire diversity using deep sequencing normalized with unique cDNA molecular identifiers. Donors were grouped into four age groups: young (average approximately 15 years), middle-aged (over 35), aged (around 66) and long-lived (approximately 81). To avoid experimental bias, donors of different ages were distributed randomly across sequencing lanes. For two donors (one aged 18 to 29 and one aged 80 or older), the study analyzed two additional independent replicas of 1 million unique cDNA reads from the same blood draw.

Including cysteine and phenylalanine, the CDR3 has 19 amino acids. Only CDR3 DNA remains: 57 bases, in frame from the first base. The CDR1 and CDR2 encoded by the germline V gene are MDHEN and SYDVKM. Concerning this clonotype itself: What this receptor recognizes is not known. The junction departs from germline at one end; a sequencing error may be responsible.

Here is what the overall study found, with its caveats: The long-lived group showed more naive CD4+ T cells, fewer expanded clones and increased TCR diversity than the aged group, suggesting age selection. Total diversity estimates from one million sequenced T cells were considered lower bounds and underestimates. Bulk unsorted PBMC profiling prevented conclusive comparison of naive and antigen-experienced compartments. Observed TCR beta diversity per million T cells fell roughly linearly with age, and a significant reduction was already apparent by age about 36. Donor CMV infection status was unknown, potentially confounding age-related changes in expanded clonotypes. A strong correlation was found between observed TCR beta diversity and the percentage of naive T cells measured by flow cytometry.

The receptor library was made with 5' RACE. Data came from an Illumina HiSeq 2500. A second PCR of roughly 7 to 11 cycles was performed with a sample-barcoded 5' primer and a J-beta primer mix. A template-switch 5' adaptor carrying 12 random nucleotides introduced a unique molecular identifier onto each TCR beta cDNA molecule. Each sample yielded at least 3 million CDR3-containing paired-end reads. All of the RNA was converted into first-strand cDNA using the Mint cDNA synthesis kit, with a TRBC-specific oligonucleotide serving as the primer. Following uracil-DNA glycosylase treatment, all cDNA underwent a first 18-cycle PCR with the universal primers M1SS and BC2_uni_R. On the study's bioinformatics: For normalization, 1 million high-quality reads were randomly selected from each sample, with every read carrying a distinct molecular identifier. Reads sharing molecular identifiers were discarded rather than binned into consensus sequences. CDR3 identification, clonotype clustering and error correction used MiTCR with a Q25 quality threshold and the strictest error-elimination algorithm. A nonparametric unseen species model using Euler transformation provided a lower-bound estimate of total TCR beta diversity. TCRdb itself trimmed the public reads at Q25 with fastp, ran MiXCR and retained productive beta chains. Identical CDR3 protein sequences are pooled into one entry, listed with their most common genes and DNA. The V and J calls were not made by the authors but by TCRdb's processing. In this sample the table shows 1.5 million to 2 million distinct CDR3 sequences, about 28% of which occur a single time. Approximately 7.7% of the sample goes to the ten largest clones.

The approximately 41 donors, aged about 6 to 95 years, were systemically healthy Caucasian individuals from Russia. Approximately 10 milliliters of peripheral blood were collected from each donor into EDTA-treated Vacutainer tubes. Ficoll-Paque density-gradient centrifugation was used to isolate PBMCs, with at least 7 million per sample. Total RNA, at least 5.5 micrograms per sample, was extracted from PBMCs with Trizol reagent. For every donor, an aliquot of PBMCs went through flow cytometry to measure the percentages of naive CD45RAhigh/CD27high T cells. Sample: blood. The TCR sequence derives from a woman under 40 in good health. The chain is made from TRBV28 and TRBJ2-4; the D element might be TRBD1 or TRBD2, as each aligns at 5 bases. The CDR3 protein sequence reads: CASSLRGLHRQLAKNMQYF. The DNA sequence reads TGTGCCAGCAGTCTCCGGGGCTTGCACAGACAATTAGCCAAAAACATGCAGTACTTC. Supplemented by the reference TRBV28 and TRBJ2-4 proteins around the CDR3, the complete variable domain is DVKVTQSSRYLVKRTGEKVFLECVQDMDHENMFWYRQDPGLGLRLIYFSYDVKMKEKGDIPEGYSVSREKKERFSLILESASTNQTSMYLCASSLRGLHRQLAKNMQYFGAGTRLSVL.